Each of the 11 T cell receptor beta chains below was sequenced from the same sample in a study of blood T cell repertoires in COVID-19. The data were produced by immunoSEQ multiplex PCR, yet TCRdb's version contains in-frame clones alone and is incomplete. The data hold more than 150,000 clones, with 80% to 90% observed a single time. Specimen: peripheral blood. All receptors come from a woman of 80 years or more with COVID-19, enrolled during active disease.

The rearrangement links TRBV27 to TRBJ2-3; TRBD2 might be the D (5 bases). The ends were cut back, 5 bases at V and 2 bases at J, with 29 bases in the middle. The CDR3 is made up of 20 amino acids. Germline V lookup: CDR1 MNHEY, CDR2 SMNVEV (reference sequence). The CDR3 protein is CASSHSPLIYGATNTDTQYF. Written as DNA, the CDR3 is TGTGCCAGCAGTCACTCTCCGTTGATATACGGAGCGACTAACACAGATACGCAGTATTTT.

The chain has TRBV5-1 and TRBJ2-7; 8 nucleotides match TRBD1. From germline, CDR1 is SGHRS and CDR2 YFSETQ. CDR3 length: 15 amino acids. The trim removed 0 bases at V and 6 bases at J, leaving 8 bases unmatched. CDR3 coding DNA: TGCGCCAGCAGCTTGGGCGCGGGACAGGTTGGCGAGCAGTACTTC. Its translation: CASSLGAGQVGEQYF.

This clone has only a few counts. The chain is built from TRBV5-1 and TRBJ2-1, with D possibly being TRBD1 (5 bases). Looked up from germline, CDR1 is SGHRS and CDR2 is YFSETQ. Trimming left V 1 base short and J 3 bases short, with 8 bases between. This CDR3 comprises 14 residues. Here the CDR3 reads CASSLYRSYNEQFF. The CDR3 bases are TGCGCCAGCAGCTTGTACAGGAGCTACAATGAGCAGTTCTTC.

CDR3 sequence reads: CASSEGVGVRETQYF. The CDR3 nucleotides are TGTGCCAGCAGTGAAGGGGTAGGAGTGAGAGAGACCCAGTACTTC. This chain uses TRBV2 with TRBJ2-5; D uncertain. The CDR3 is 15 residues long. Trimming took off 1 base at V and 4 bases at J, with 13 bases between the two ends. Germline loops: CDR1 SNHLY, CDR2 FYNNEI.

This chain joins TRBV28 and TRBJ1-6; unclear D gene. The CDR3 has 13 amino acids. Germline CDR1 is MDHEN and CDR2 is SYDVKM. V shed 5 bases and J shed 10 bases, with 12 bases lying between them. CDR3 sequence reads: CASSGPPGSPLHF. In DNA form, the CDR3 reads TGTGCCAGCAGTGGGCCACCGGGGTCACCCCTCCACTTT.

The rearrangement joins TRBV19 to TRBJ2-7; 7 nucleotides line up with TRBD1. In germline, CDR1 is LNHDA, CDR2 SQIVND (reference sequence). V was clipped by 6 bases and J by 2 bases; unmatched bases: 4. CDR3 length equals 13 residues. In DNA form, the CDR3 reads TGTGCCAGTAGCAGGACAGGAGCCTACGAGCAGTACTTC. This gives the protein CASSRTGAYEQYF.

The chain carries TRBV6-5 and TRBJ2-5; 9 nucleotides match TRBD1. The germline V gene has CDR1 MNHEY and CDR2 SVGAGI. This CDR3 has 13 amino acids. V was pared by 6 bases and J by 3 bases, with 2 bases of the junction left unmatched. The CDR3 nucleotides read TGTGCCAGCAGCCGGGACAGGGAAGAGACCCAGTACTTC. Translating it yields CASSRDREETQYF.

CDR3 sequence: CASSPRLTGRSYGYTF. In DNA, the CDR3 is TGTGCCAGCAGCCCCAGATTAACAGGGCGCTCCTATGGCTACACCTTC. The J gene is TRBJ1-2, the V gene TRBV7-8, with D perhaps matching TRBD1 (6 bases). Trimming pared 5 bases from V and 4 bases from J, leaving 20 bases between. The CDR3 spans 16 residues. Per germline, CDR1 SGHVS and CDR2 FQNEAQ.

The chain links TRBV4-1 to TRBJ1-3; 7 positions match TRBD1. There are 16 residues in the CDR3. Germline values: CDR1 MGHRA, CDR2 YSYEKL. Trimming at V came to 3 bases and at J to 2 bases, leaving 7 bases not matched to a gene. The CDR3 sequence is CASSQADRQTGNTIYF. In nucleotides, the CDR3 is TGCGCCAGCAGCCAGGCGGACAGGCAAACTGGAAACACCATATATTTT.

The J gene is TRBJ1-4, the V gene TRBV7-9; D gene uncertain. The V gene's germline CDR1 is SEHNR and CDR2 FQNEAQ (reference sequence). Trimming stripped 4 bases from V and 8 bases from J, with 20 bases between. The CDR3 is made up of 16 amino acids. The CDR3 DNA sequence: TGTGCCAGCAGCTATGACCTGACTCCTAGCCTCGAAAAACTGTTTTTT. Its translation: CASSYDLTPSLEKLFF. The complete variable domain, with remaining parts taken from reference TRBV7-9 and TRBJ1-4, reads DTGVSQNPRHKITKRGQNVTFRCDPISEHNRLYWYRQTLGQGPEFLTYFQNEAQLEKSRLLSDRFSAERPKGSFSTLEIQRTEQGDSAMYLCASSYDLTPSLEKLFFGSGTQLSVL.

This chain uses TRBV27 with TRBJ1-2; the D gene is possibly TRBD1 (5 bases). Germline V gene data show CDR1 as MNHEY and CDR2 as SMNVEV (reference sequence). Trimming cost V 6 bases and J 4 bases, with 18 bases left between them. There are 15 residues in the CDR3. The CDR3 reads CASRVLVGQGYGYTF. Written as DNA, the CDR3 is TGTGCCAGCAGGGTCCTAGTCGGCCAGGGCTATGGCTACACCTTC.